The 29 T cell receptor beta chains below were found in one sample sequenced in a study of shared T cell receptors in the human thymus. Clones were read by immunoSEQ multiplex PCR, and TCRdb kept only the in-frame ones, dropping some. The repertoire holds some 660,000 clones, 87% seen once, with just under 0.0095% in the top ten. The same sample was also studied in work on human thymus T cells.

The sequencing sample was made of thymocytes. These receptors came from a boy under two years old with a congenital heart defect.

The chain joins TRBV28 to TRBJ1-4; 8 bases match TRBD1. The CDR3 has 15 amino acids. Germline V gene sequence: CDR1 MDHEN, CDR2 SYDVKM. J was trimmed by 2 bases and V by 6 bases; bases with no gene match: 5. The CDR3 DNA sequence: TGTGCCAGCAGGAGCACAGGGGGTACTAATGAAAAACTGTTTTTT. This encodes CASRSTGGTNEKLFF.

This rearrangement joins TRBV30 to TRBJ2-3; TRBD2 agrees at 12 bases. This CDR3 contains 21 residues. Germline V gene data show CDR1 as GTSNPN and CDR2 as SVGIG (reference sequence). Unmatched junction bases numbered 19, after V lost 1 base and J lost 2 bases. The CDR3 is CAWSGTGRPGLAGHNTDTQYF. The CDR3, as DNA: TGTGCCTGGAGTGGGACCGGGAGACCGGGACTAGCGGGCCATAACACAGATACGCAGTATTTT.

About this clone itself: In the same sample, other DNA sequences code for this CDR3. This rearrangement joins TRBV5-4 to TRBJ1-2, with 7 nucleotides matching TRBD1. V shed 0 bases and J 2 bases; nucleotides not matched to a gene: 1. Germline CDR1 is SGHNT and CDR2 is YYREEE (reference sequence). This CDR3 has 14 residues. CDR3 nucleotides: TGTGCCAGCAGCTTGGGACAGGGAAACTATGGCTACACCTTC. Translation: CASSLGQGNYGYTF.

J is TRBJ1-6 and V is TRBV7-2, with D unclear. The length of the CDR3 is 16 residues. V lost 0 bases and J lost 9, with 15 bases in between. Germline V lookup: CDR1 SGHTA, CDR2 FQGNSA. The CDR3 loop is CASSLAGLDGSSPLHF. DNA of the CDR3: TGTGCCAGCAGCTTAGCGGGTCTCGATGGGAGTTCACCCCTCCACTTT.

This clone has a single count. The rearrangement joins TRBV4-3 to TRBJ2-3; the D gene is possibly TRBD1 (5 bases). This CDR3 comprises 15 residues. V lost 0 bases to trimming and J lost 3 bases, with 10 bases between them. CDR1 and CDR2 from the germline V gene are LGHNA and YSLEER. The CDR3 sequence is CASSQDLTGTDTQYF. The CDR3 DNA sequence: TGCGCCAGCAGCCAAGATCTAACAGGTACAGATACGCAGTATTTT.

CDR3 sequence: CASSVMDRGTGELFF. The CDR3 coding sequence is TGTGCCAGCAGCGTAATGGACAGGGGGACCGGGGAGCTGTTTTTT. The chain has TRBV9 and TRBJ2-2; 10 positions agree with TRBD1. CDR3 length: 15 residues. The V segment lost 1 base and the J segment 5 bases; nucleotides outside the gene matches: 2. Looked up from germline, CDR1 is SGDLS and CDR2 is YYNGEE.

As concerns this clone: Compared with germline, one end of the junction differs, possibly owing to a read error. Other DNA sequences from this sample encode an identical CDR3 as well. The rearrangement links TRBV5-4 to TRBJ2-1, with D perhaps matching TRBD2 (6 bases). The CDR3 is 16 amino acids. Germline loops: CDR1 SGHNT, CDR2 YYREEE (reference sequence). CDR3 sequence: CASSLAVREVYNEQFF. The CDR3 DNA follows: TGTGCCAGCAGCTTGGCCGTTAGGGAGGTCTACAATGAACAGTTCTTC.

The genes are TRBV4-3 and TRBJ1-4, with 8 bases lining up with TRBD1. V was pared by 4 bases and J by 5 bases, with 12 bases of the junction left unmatched. Per germline, CDR1 LGHNA and CDR2 YSLEER. The CDR3 runs to 17 residues. The CDR3 is CASSPHPRGRGNEKLFF. CDR3 nucleotide sequence: TGCGCCAGCAGCCCACATCCCAGGGGGCGAGGGAATGAAAAACTGTTTTTT.

This chain joins TRBV27 and TRBJ2-7, with 7 nucleotides matching TRBD1. The germline gives CDR1 MNHEY, CDR2 SMNVEV (reference sequence). The CDR3 is made up of 13 amino acids. Trimming at V came to 6 bases and at J to 5 bases, leaving 7 bases not matched to a gene. CDR3 sequence reads: CASRAAGGHEQYF. The DNA of the CDR3 is TGTGCCAGCAGGGCAGCAGGGGGTCACGAGCAGTACTTC.

The table lists this clone with a few counts. This chain uses TRBV20-1 with TRBJ1-1; 8 bases fit TRBD1. Germline CDR1 and CDR2: DFQATT and SNEGSKA (reference sequence). The CDR3 runs 11 residues. The J segment lost 12 bases and the V segment lost 1 base, leaving 4 bases of the junction unmatched. CDR3 sequence: CSARGGQGPFF. The DNA of the CDR3 is TGCAGTGCTAGAGGAGGACAGGGACCTTTCTTT.

The chain joins TRBV5-6 to TRBJ2-5, with TRBD1 as a possible D gene (5 bases). V was cut by 4 bases and J by 5 bases, with 12 bases left in between. The CDR3 is 13 amino acids. CDR1 and CDR2 from the germline V gene are SGHDT and YYEEEE. In DNA, the CDR3 is TGTGCCAGCAGCCCCAGGGTCAAGGAGACCCAGTACTTC. Its protein is CASSPRVKETQYF.

This chain joins TRBV30 and TRBJ2-5; TRBD1 matches 8 bases. The CDR3 has 14 amino acids. Per germline, CDR1 GTSNPN and CDR2 SVGIG (reference sequence). V dropped 4 bases and J dropped 0; count of bases not matched to a gene: 4. CDR3 DNA: TGTGCCTGGAAAGCCAGGGGGCACCAAGAGACCCAGTACTTC. As protein: CAWKARGHQETQYF.

This rearrangement joins TRBV4-1 to TRBJ2-7; 9 bases line up with TRBD1. The junction had 10 bases not matched to a gene; V was cut back by 3 bases and J by 4 bases. The V gene's germline CDR1 is MGHRA and CDR2 YSYEKL. This CDR3 has 16 residues. DNA of the CDR3: TGCGCCAGCAGCCATGGCACAGGGGGCAAAGAATACGAGCAGTACTTC. It is translated as CASSHGTGGKEYEQYF.

Of note for this clone: In the same sample, other DNA sequences code for this CDR3. V and J are TRBV4-1 and TRBJ1-1, with D hard to call. Trimming took off 0 bases at V and 3 bases at J, with 8 bases between the two ends. The CDR3 has 14 residues. Germline values: CDR1 MGHRA, CDR2 YSYEKL. CDR3 residues: CASSQDRRDTEAFF. CDR3 coding DNA: TGCGCCAGCAGCCAAGACCGGAGGGACACTGAAGCTTTCTTT.

The chain has TRBV30 and TRBJ1-5; a weak D match, TRBD1 (5 bases). The CDR3 is 12 amino acids. V was cut by 2 bases and J by 11 bases, with 13 bases left in between. Germline CDR1 GTSNPN, CDR2 SVGIG (reference sequence). The DNA for the CDR3 is TGTGCCTGGAGTCCGGGAGAGGGGACCCAGCATTTT. Its protein product is CAWSPGEGTQHF.

This sequence joins TRBV4-1 and TRBJ2-7, with TRBD1 as a possible D gene (6 bases). Germline CDR1 is MGHRA and CDR2 is YSYEKL. V lost 1 base, J lost 7 bases, and 14 bases lay in between. CDR3 length equals 14 residues. CDR3 DNA sequence: TGCGCCAGCAGCCAAGCAGGGGCAGACCCAGAGCAGTACTTC. Its protein product is CASSQAGADPEQYF.

The chain couples TRBV4-3 to TRBJ2-7; the match to TRBD1 covers 8 bases. Germline V gene sequence: CDR1 LGHNA, CDR2 YSLEER. V gave up 0 bases and J gave up 3 bases; unmatched junction bases: 4. This CDR3 is built from 15 residues. CDR3 protein: CASSQDRDRIYEQYF. In nucleotides, the CDR3 is TGCGCCAGCAGCCAAGACCGGGACAGGATCTACGAGCAGTACTTC.

The V gene is TRBV27, the J gene TRBJ2-1; 8 bases fit TRBD2. Germline V CDR1 and CDR2: MNHEY, SMNVEV (reference sequence). J was trimmed by 0 bases and V by 5 bases; bases with no gene match: 3. The CDR3 sequence is 15 residues long. CDR3 residues: CASSTSGSSYNEQFF. CDR3 bases: TGTGCCAGCAGTACCAGCGGGAGCTCCTACAATGAGCAGTTCTTC.

The V call is TRBV29-1, the J call TRBJ2-5; D is unresolved. CDR3 length: 12 amino acids. Germline loops: CDR1 SQVTM, CDR2 ANQGSEA. CDR3 nucleotides: TGCAGTGCCCAATGTGGGCAGGAGACCCAGTACTTC. This gives the protein CSAQCGQETQYF.

The chain carries TRBV28 and TRBJ2-7; 8 nucleotides line up with TRBD1. The CDR3 is made up of 17 amino acids. From germline, CDR1 is MDHEN and CDR2 SYDVKM. With V trimmed by 3 bases and J by 6 bases, 16 bases remained unmatched. CDR3 in amino acids: CASSFQFYGTGRREQYF. CDR3 coding DNA: TGTGCCAGCAGTTTCCAATTCTACGGGACAGGTCGTCGCGAGCAGTACTTC.

V is TRBV11-2 and J is TRBJ1-1; D is perhaps TRBD1 (6 bases). Per germline, CDR1 SGHAT and CDR2 FQNNGV. The V end was cut by 2 bases, the J end by 4 bases, with 8 bases between. This CDR3 spans 13 amino acids. The CDR3 nucleotides are TGTGCCAGCAGCTTACAGGGGAGCACTGAAGCTTTCTTT. As protein: CASSLQGSTEAFF.

The chain recombines TRBV6-5 with TRBJ2-7; the D gene is possibly TRBD2 (5 bases). V lost 2 bases to trimming and J lost 3 bases, with 11 bases between them. The CDR3 is 14 amino acids. Germline values: CDR1 MNHEY, CDR2 SVGAGI. The DNA of the CDR3 is TGTGCCAGCAGTTACCGAGGGCAGGACTACGAGCAGTACTTC. Residues: CASSYRGQDYEQYF.

The chain has TRBV29-1 and TRBJ1-4, with TRBD1 identical over 8 bases. The CDR3 length is 17 residues. Per germline, CDR1 SQVTM and CDR2 ANQGSEA. The trim removed 1 base at V and 7 bases at J, leaving 14 bases unmatched. CDR3 in amino acids: CSVEVSTPGTGSEKLFF. In DNA, the CDR3 is TGCAGCGTTGAAGTCTCCACTCCCGGGACAGGTAGTGAAAAACTGTTTTTT.

The V gene is TRBV6-6, the J gene TRBJ2-7, with TRBD1 as a possible D gene (5 bases). This CDR3 is 14 amino acids long. V lost 8 bases, J lost 5 bases, and 19 bases lay in between. Germline lookup yields CDR1 MNHNY and CDR2 SVGAGI (reference sequence). The DNA for the CDR3 is TGTGCCAGCCAGCCCGGGCAGGGCGAGGACGAGCAGTACTTC. Translated: CASQPGQGEDEQYF.

V gene TRBV30 combines with J gene TRBJ2-7, with TRBD1 identical over 9 bases. Trimming removed 8 bases from V and 6 bases from J; junction bases left unmatched: 8. Germline-derived CDR1 and CDR2 are GTSNPN and SVGIG (reference sequence). CDR3 length: 12 residues. The CDR3 nucleotides read TGTGCCGACCGGGACAGGGTTTGCGAGCAGTACTTC. Protein: CADRDRVCEQYF.

Here the CDR3 DNA reads TGTGCCTGGATAAACCGGGACAGTCCCCAACAGCCCCAGCATTTT. It yields the protein CAWINRDSPQQPQHF. This chain joins TRBV30 and TRBJ1-5; 7 positions agree with TRBD1. The CDR3 has 15 residues. Germline CDR1 reads GTSNPN; CDR2 reads SVGIG (reference sequence). The junction had 13 bases not matched to a gene; V was cut back by 4 bases and J by 7 bases.

CDR3 nucleotide sequence: TGCGCCAGCAGACGAACCGGACTAGCGGGGGGGACATACAATGAGCAGTTCTTC. Its translation is CASRRTGLAGGTYNEQFF. The J gene is TRBJ2-1, the V gene TRBV5-1; TRBD2 aligns across 15 bases. The CDR3 runs to 18 residues. The V segment lost 5 bases and the J segment 4 bases; nucleotides outside the gene matches: 10. Germline V gene lookup returns CDR1 SGHRS and CDR2 YFSETQ.

In its sample, this clone was seen a few times. The chain combines TRBV19 with TRBJ2-3; 11 bases map to TRBD2. Germline V gives CDR1 LNHDA, CDR2 SQIVND (reference sequence). CDR3 length: 16 residues. With 7 bases clipped from V and 3 bases from J, the junction kept 9 bases outside the gene matches. DNA of the CDR3: TGTGCCAGTAATAATACCGGGACTAGCGGTACAGATACGCAGTATTTT. Its translation is CASNNTGTSGTDTQYF. The full variable domain, its missing parts supplied by reference TRBV19 and TRBJ2-3, is DGGITQSPKYLFRKEGQNVTLSCEQNLNHDAMYWYRQDPGQGLRLIYYSQIVNDFQKGDIAEGYSVSREKKESFPLTVTSAQKNPTAFYLCASNNTGTSGTDTQYFGPGTRLTVL.

This chain uses TRBV9 with TRBJ1-2; 7 nucleotides agree with TRBD1. Germline lookup yields CDR1 SGDLS and CDR2 YYNGEE. The CDR3 consists of 15 residues. V was clipped by 4 bases and J by 2 bases; unmatched bases: 8. The CDR3 loop reads CASSTRDRANYGYTF. In nucleotides, the CDR3 is TGTGCCAGCAGCACCCGGGACAGAGCAAACTATGGCTACACCTTC. Using reference TRBV9 and TRBJ1-2 for the parts outside the CDR3, the full variable domain is DSGVTQTPKHLITATGQRVTLRCSPRSGDLSVYWYQQSLDQGLQFLIQYYNGEERAKGNILERFSAQQFPDLHSELNLSSLELGDSALYFCASSTRDRANYGYTFGSGTRLTVV.